A selection of T cell receptor beta chains follows, all from one sample in a study of T cell responses to AZD1222 COVID-19 vaccine. Sequencing was performed with immunoSEQ multiplex PCR; in TCRdb, only in-frame clones are kept and a portion is missing. The sample has about 100,000 clones, approximately 89% seen once. The starting material was peripheral blood, obtained on day 0 of MenACWY control vaccination. These receptors all come from an adult in good health. Both conserved end residues are part of each CDR3. A D gene is named only where the DNA matches it firmly. Only some rows state a clone size, as once, few, many or a class for expanded clones.

>TRBV2|NA|TRBJ1-5|NA
CASSDPRSNQPQHF
>TRBV30|NA|TRBJ2-1|TRBD2
CAWSVLGLAEQFF
>TRBV2|NA|TRBJ1-6|TRBD1
CASRRDSQRNSPLHF
>TRBV7-3|NA|TRBJ2-2|NA
CASSLTPSNTGELFF
>TRBV6-5|NA|TRBJ1-2|NA
CASSAGMGNYGYTF
>TRBV5-1|NA|TRBJ2-7|NA
CASSFGPTGSEQYF
>TRBV7-6|NA|TRBJ2-7|TRBD2
CASSLAGTSGYEQYF
>TRBV4-2|NA|TRBJ2-1|TRBD2
CASSVSGGGNYNEQFF
>TRBV4-3|NA|TRBJ1-1|NA
CASSQGKLTEAFF
>TRBV19|once|TRBJ1-4|TRBD1
CASSTPYRGVNEKLFF
>TRBV7-9|NA|TRBJ1-2|NA
CASSLVGGSYGYTF
>TRBV19|NA|TRBJ1-6|NA
CGQDLSYNSPLHF
>TRBV7-8|few|TRBJ1-2|NA
CASSPGGARGYGYTF
>TRBV6-1|NA|TRBJ2-2|NA
CASSEFREYAGELFF
>TRBV4-3|NA|TRBJ1-2|TRBD1
CASSPTGGYGYTF